The 23 T cell receptor beta chains in this list originate from one sample, sequenced in a study of beta chain features in type 1 diabetes. TCRB transcripts that were expressed got sequenced, as all of the isolated RNA had been reverse transcribed. Only in-frame clones appear in the TCRdb table, and some are missing; sequencing was by immunoSEQ multiplex PCR. The data contain around 500,000 clones, 11% of them singletons. The sequenced sample consisted of naive CD4+ T cells from blood. These receptors came from a woman aged 18 to 35 in good health.

J is TRBJ2-6 and V is TRBV7-2; TRBD1 matches at 8 bases. Germline V CDR1 and CDR2: SGHTA, FQGNSA. The V and J ends lost 1 base and 2 bases, in that order; junction bases with no gene match: 1. The CDR3 is made up of 16 amino acids. CDR3 sequence reads: CASSLGGQAGANVLTF. The CDR3 region has the DNA TGTGCCAGCAGCTTAGGGGGACAGGCTGGGGCCAACGTCCTGACTTTC.

The rearrangement links TRBV29-1 to TRBJ1-1, with TRBD1 as a possible D gene (6 bases). The CDR3 contains 14 residues. V lost 0 bases to trimming and J lost 13 bases, with 21 bases between them. Germline V gives CDR1 SQVTM, CDR2 ANQGSEA. The chain's CDR3 is CSVEDSGRGFIVFF. CDR3 nucleotide sequence: TGCAGCGTTGAAGACTCGGGGAGGGGGTTTATCGTTTTCTTT.

In this sample, this clone turned up a few times. This chain uses TRBV5-1 with TRBJ2-1; 7 bases agree with TRBD1. This CDR3 is built from 14 residues. The V gene's germline CDR1 is SGHRS and CDR2 YFSETQ. The V gene end was trimmed by 4 bases and the J gene end by 7 bases; junction bases not matched to a gene: 8. CDR3 protein: CASSSTGTANEQFF. The CDR3 region has the DNA TGCGCCAGCAGCAGCACCGGGACAGCTAATGAGCAGTTCTTC.

The chain carries TRBV4-1 and TRBJ2-7, with 10 bases lining up with TRBD2. Losses at the gene ends were 1 base for V and 2 bases for J; bases not matched to a gene: 8. In germline, CDR1 is MGHRA, CDR2 YSYEKL. This CDR3 region has 17 residues. CDR3 sequence reads: CASSQVVGTSVTYEQYV. Written as DNA, the CDR3 is TGCGCCAGCAGCCAAGTCGTGGGGACTAGCGTCACCTACGAGCAGTACGTC.

This chain links TRBV18 with TRBJ2-7; D is unresolved. Germline lookup yields CDR1 KGHSH and CDR2 LQKENI. The V end lost 0 bases, the J end lost 7 bases, and 13 bases lay between the germline ends. CDR3 length: 14 amino acids. CDR3 residues: CASSPPGNTREQYV. DNA for the CDR3: TGTGCCAGCTCACCACCGGGGAACACGAGGGAGCAGTACGTC.

This rearrangement joins TRBV19 to TRBJ1-6; no clear D gene. CDR3 size: 12 residues. Germline V gives CDR1 LNHDA, CDR2 SQIVND (reference sequence). The V gene lost 3 bases and the J gene lost 9 bases, with 6 bases spanning the gap. This CDR3 is CASSIRSSPLHF. DNA of the CDR3: TGTGCCAGTAGTATCCGGAGTTCACCCCTCCACTTT.

This clone showed up just a few times. The chain combines TRBV4-1 with TRBJ1-1; perhaps TRBD1 as D (6 bases). The CDR3 loop spans 14 amino acids. CDR1 and CDR2 (germline): MGHRA, YSYEKL. The V gene lost 5 bases and the J gene lost 5 bases, with 15 bases spanning the gap. The DNA of the CDR3 is TGCGCCAGCAGCTTACTAGGGGGTTCAACTGAAGCTTTCTTT. Translated, it gives CASSLLGGSTEAFF.

This clone was seen only a few times. The chain employs TRBV29-1 and TRBJ2-1, with D possibly being TRBD2 (6 bases). The ends were cut back, 7 bases at V and 7 bases at J, with 14 bases in the middle. CDR3 length equals 12 residues. CDR1 and CDR2 (germline): SQVTM, ANQGSEA. The CDR3 loop reads CSGGRSRNEQFF. CDR3 coding DNA: TGCAGCGGTGGGAGGTCTAGGAATGAGCAGTTCTTC.

A few counts support this clone. The chain links TRBV12-2 to TRBJ2-7. TRBV12-2 is noted as a pseudogene. The CDR3 consists of 14 residues. The CDR3 nucleotides read TGTGCAAGTCGCCAGGGCTATGGGGAGTGCGAGCAGTACTTC. Translation: CASRQGYGECEQYF.

The J gene is TRBJ2-1, the V gene TRBV30; 16 bases fit TRBD2. Germline V lookup: CDR1 GTSNPN, CDR2 SVGIG (reference sequence). The CDR3 is 16 amino acids. With 4 bases clipped from V and 5 bases from J, the junction kept 5 bases outside the gene matches. The CDR3 is CAWTTGLAGGNNEQFF. DNA for the CDR3: TGTGCCTGGACTACGGGACTAGCGGGAGGGAACAATGAGCAGTTCTTC.

The chain couples TRBV18 to TRBJ2-2; unclear D gene. The V gene lost 2 bases and the J gene lost 9 bases, with 7 bases spanning the gap. This CDR3 contains 12 residues. From germline, CDR1 is KGHSH and CDR2 LQKENI. The CDR3 protein is CASSPEHRELFF. The CDR3 DNA reads as TGTGCCAGCTCACCAGAGCATCGGGAGCTGTTTTTT.

As DNA, the CDR3 is TGTGCCAGCAGCCCCGACCGGGGTGAGCAGTTCTTC. This codes for CASSPDRGEQFF. This chain connects TRBV4-2 to TRBJ2-1, with a tentative D call TRBD2 (5 bases). The length of the CDR3 is 12 residues. Germline V lookup: CDR1 LGHNA, CDR2 YNFKEQ. V shed 4 bases and J shed 9 bases, with 10 bases lying between them.

This clone has more than one count but fewer than ten. The chain joins TRBV7-2 to TRBJ2-5; D is undetermined. The V gene lost 2 bases and the J gene lost 4 bases, with 5 bases spanning the gap. The germline gives CDR1 SGHTA, CDR2 FQGNSA. The CDR3 sequence is 12 residues long. CDR3 DNA: TGTGCCAGCAGCTTACCCCGAGAGACCCAGTACTTC. It is translated as CASSLPRETQYF.

This clone was counted between two and nine times. The rearrangement links TRBV6-5 to TRBJ2-7; 11 bases match TRBD1. Germline V gene data show CDR1 as MNHEY and CDR2 as SVGAGI. This CDR3 has 14 amino acids. V shed 0 bases and J 6 bases; nucleotides not matched to a gene: 1. The CDR3 reads CASSYSGTGGEQYF. The CDR3 region has the DNA TGTGCCAGCAGTTACTCCGGGACAGGGGGCGAGCAGTACTTC.

The genes are TRBV25-1 and TRBJ2-2; D possibly matches TRBD1 or TRBD2 (5 bases each). Per germline, CDR1 MGHDK and CDR2 SYGVNS. Trimming cost V 2 bases and J 6 bases, with 19 bases left between them. The CDR3 loop spans 17 amino acids. This CDR3 reads CASSEPGRGRFSGELFF. The CDR3 coding sequence is TGTGCCAGCAGTGAACCGGGAAGGGGAAGATTCTCCGGGGAGCTGTTTTTT.

This clone was found a few times. V gene TRBV6-5 combines with J gene TRBJ2-1; D is possibly TRBD1 (7 bases). Germline V gene lookup returns CDR1 MNHEY and CDR2 SVGAGI. The CDR3 length is 15 residues. V was trimmed by 8 bases and J by 0 bases, leaving 14 bases between them. The DNA for the CDR3 is TGTGCCAGCGGGCCGGGGGACAGCTCCTACAATGAGCAGTTCTTC. Residues: CASGPGDSSYNEQFF.

This rearrangement joins TRBV5-1 to TRBJ2-5; perhaps TRBD2 as D (6 bases). The CDR3 runs 15 residues. Germline CDR1 is SGHRS and CDR2 is YFSETQ. V lost 4 bases to trimming and J lost 4 bases, with 17 bases between them. DNA of the CDR3: TGCGCCAGCAGCCCGGGCGATCGGGGAGGAGAGACCCAGTACTTC. Its translation is CASSPGDRGGETQYF. Together with reference TRBV5-1 and TRBJ2-5, the CDR3 gives the full variable domain: KAGVTQTPRYLIKTRGQQVTLSCSPISGHRSVSWYQQTPGQGLQFLFEYFSETQRNKGNFPGRFSGRQFSNSRSEMNVSTLELGDSALYLCASSPGDRGGETQYFGPGTRLLVL.

This clone was counted between two and nine times. The chain combines TRBV15 with TRBJ2-7; 16 nucleotides align to TRBD2. Looked up from germline, CDR1 is LNHNV and CDR2 is YYDKDF (reference sequence). Trimming cost V 3 bases and J 6 bases; bases outside gene matches: 8. CDR3 length: 17 amino acids. The CDR3 is CATSSGTSGRARSEQYF. The CDR3 DNA is TGTGCCACCAGCAGCGGGACTAGCGGGAGGGCCCGTAGCGAGCAGTACTTC.

This clone occurred a few times. CDR3 region: CASSLLGSGNTIYF. The DNA for the CDR3 is TGTGCCAGCAGCTTACTGGGCTCTGGAAACACCATATATTTT. V usage is TRBV5-4 and J usage is TRBJ1-3; D is ambiguous. The CDR3 sequence is 14 residues long. The V and J ends lost 2 bases and 0 bases respectively, with 6 bases between them. Germline loops: CDR1 SGHNT, CDR2 YYREEE (reference sequence).

This clone showed up just a few times. The V and J genes are TRBV2 and TRBJ2-1; D remains unclear. Trimming took 5 bases from V and 9 from J, leaving 17 bases between them. Germline CDR1 reads SNHLY; CDR2 reads FYNNEI. The CDR3 consists of 14 residues. Here the CDR3 DNA reads TGTGCCAGCAGTCCCTTTAATCGCGACGCTGAGCAGTTCTTC. This sequence encodes CASSPFNRDAEQFF.

This clone has just a few counts. A junction end diverges from the germline sequence, so it may reflect a read error. This sequence joins TRBV20-1 and TRBJ1-4, with a possible D match to TRBD1 (6 bases). This CDR3 spans 9 amino acids. CDR1 and CDR2 (germline): DFQATT, SNEGSKA (reference sequence). The CDR3 DNA reads as TGCAGTGCGGGGGCCAGTCAGCAGTTT. Its protein product is CSAGASQQF.

This clone has only a few counts. The chain recombines TRBV5-1 with TRBJ2-1; D remains unclear. The CDR3 loop spans 14 amino acids. The V and J ends lost 1 base and 4 bases respectively, with 9 bases between them. Germline V lookup: CDR1 SGHRS, CDR2 YFSETQ. CDR3 protein: CASSLPATYNEQFF. The CDR3, as DNA: TGCGCCAGCAGCTTGCCGGCAACGTACAATGAGCAGTTCTTC.

The chain employs TRBV20-1 and TRBJ2-1; D unresolved. The CDR3 has 11 residues. The V gene lost 4 bases and the J gene lost 7 bases, with 8 bases spanning the gap. The germline gives CDR1 DFQATT, CDR2 SNEGSKA (reference sequence). The CDR3 DNA follows: TGCAGTGCTAACTCAAAGAATGAGCAGTTCTTC. It encodes CSANSKNEQFF.